These T cell receptor beta chains were read from a single sample in a study of cytotoxic CD8 clonotypes in ibrutinib-treated CLL. Using immunoSEQ multiplex PCR, the repertoire was profiled, and TCRdb retains in-frame clones only, with some absent. Of a few hundred thousand clones detected, around three quarters appear once; the ten largest clones hold 15%. Specimen: PBMCs, collected after 24 months of ibrutinib treatment. The receptor set was obtained from a human donor with chronic lymphocytic leukemia. Both conserved end residues are part of each CDR3. A D gene is named only where the DNA matches it firmly. Only part of the rows carry a size: once, few, many, or a class if the clone is expanded.

J | D | size | V | DNA | CDR3
TRBJ2-6 | - | - | TRBV6-5 | TGTGCCAGCAGCTCCCGGTTCTCTGGGGCCAACGTCCTGACTTTC | CASSSRFSGANVLTF
TRBJ2-1 | - | - | TRBV5-6 | TGTGCCAGCAGCTTAGGGGGGGCTAATGAGCAGTTCTTC | CASSLGGANEQFF
TRBJ2-5 | - | - | TRBV7-3 | TGTGCCAGCAGCCCCCGGAGGGGGCCGGAGACCCAGTACTTC | CASSPRRGPETQYF
TRBJ2-2 | - | few | TRBV18 | TGTGCCAGCTCACCGGGCCCCCGGGAGCTGTTTTTT | CASSPGPRELFF
TRBJ2-1 | TRBD2 | - | TRBV13 | TGTGCCAGCAGCTTTTCGAGCGGGAGCTATGAGCAGTTCTTC | CASSFSSGSYEQFF
TRBJ2-2 | - | - | TRBV4-2 | TGTGCCAGCAGCCAAGAAGGCCACACCGGGGAGCTGTTTTTT | CASSQEGHTGELFF
TRBJ2-7 | - | - | TRBV6-5 | TGTGCCAGCAGCCCGTTAAGCTCCTACGAGCAGTACTTC | CASSPLSSYEQYF
TRBJ1-5 | - | few | TRBV9 | TGTGCCAGCAGCGTAGAGGGCAATAGCAATCAGCCCCAGCATTTT | CASSVEGNSNQPQHF
TRBJ2-1 | TRBD2 | - | TRBV9 | TGTGCCAGCAGCCCCCCGGGGGGTGAGCAGTTCTTC | CASSPPGGEQFF
TRBJ2-1 | TRBD2 | - | TRBV6-5 | TGTGCCAGCAGTTACGGGCTAGCGGTTTTGAATGAGCAGTTCTTC | CASSYGLAVLNEQFF
TRBJ2-6 | - | once | TRBV9 | TGTGCCAGCAGCGTAGGGATAGGTTCTGGGGCCAACGTCCTGACTTTC | CASSVGIGSGANVLTF
TRBJ1-5 | - | - | TRBV28 | TGTGCCAGCAGTTTACTCGGGTCGGGGCCCCAGCATTTT | CASSLLGSGPQHF
TRBJ2-1 | TRBD1 | - | TRBV28 | TGTGCCAGCAGTCCTGGGACAGGGGCAGAGCGGGCCTCCTACAATGAGCAGTTCTTC | CASSPGTGAERASYNEQFF
TRBJ2-7 | - | few | TRBV7-9 | TGTGCCAGCGCCCGTGGCGGGCCACCCTACGAGCAGTACTTC | CASARGGPPYEQYF
TRBJ2-7 | - | - | TRBV7-8 | TGTGCCAGCAGCTTAGGGCAGATCGAGCAGTACTTC | CASSLGQIEQYF
TRBJ2-7 | TRBD2 | - | TRBV29-1 | TGCAGCGTCACCGACTTTAGCGGGAGGGCCGCTGGGGAGCAGTACTTC | CSVTDFSGRAAGEQYF
TRBJ2-3 | - | - | TRBV7-2 | TGTGCCAGCAGTCTAGGGAACAGAGGCCCAGATACGCAGTATTTT | CASSLGNRGPDTQYF
TRBJ1-4 | TRBD1 | - | TRBV4-2 | TGTGCCAGCAGTCAGTCAGGGGGTGCGGAAAAACTGTTTTTT | CASSQSGGAEKLFF
TRBJ2-5 | TRBD2 | - | TRBV27 | TGTGCCAGCAGTCCACAACTAGCGGGAGTCGGATTGGAGACCCAGTACTTC | CASSPQLAGVGLETQYF
TRBJ2-3 | TRBD2 | - | TRBV6-5 | TGTGCCAGCAGTTACCGGCGGGAGGATACGCAGTATTTT | CASSYRREDTQYF
TRBJ2-1 | - | - | TRBV4-3 | TGCGCCAGCAGCCAAGCAACCGGGACACCGAAGGGAAATGAGCAGTTCTTC | CASSQATGTPKGNEQFF
TRBJ1-2 | TRBD1 | - | TRBV27 | TGTGCCAGCAGTTCCATGGGGACAGGACACTATGGCTACACCTTC | CASSSMGTGHYGYTF
TRBJ2-7 | - | - | TRBV7-8 | TGTGCCAGCAGCTTAGAACAGGGTTCCACCTACGAGCAGTACTTC | CASSLEQGSTYEQYF
TRBJ1-5 | - | few | TRBV6-6 | TGTGCCAGCAGTTACTCGTATCCAGATCAGCCCCAGCATTTT | CASSYSYPDQPQHF
TRBJ2-7 | TRBD1 | few | TRBV29-1 | TGCAGCGTGCGGGGACAGGGTTTTACCGGGCAGTACTTC | CSVRGQGFTGQYF
TRBJ2-7 | - | - | TRBV9 | TGTGCCAGCAGCGTAGCTGGAGGGCGACAGGAACTGGACGAGCAGTACTTC | CASSVAGGRQELDEQYF
TRBJ2-3 | TRBD2 | - | TRBV28 | TGTGCCAGCAGCCCTAACGCCCAGCGGGGGAGCACAGATACGCAGTATTTT | CASSPNAQRGSTDTQYF
TRBJ2-3 | TRBD2 | - | TRBV5-1 | TGCGCCAGCAGCTTACTAGCGGGAGCGGAAGATACGCAGTATTTT | CASSLLAGAEDTQYF
TRBJ1-4 | - | - | TRBV28 | TGTGCCAGCAGTTTACGGTACGGGCAGGGAGTGGAAAAACTGTTTTTT | CASSLRYGQGVEKLFF
TRBJ2-2 | - | many | TRBV7-9 | TGTGCCAGCAGCTTAGTCGGGCTCACCGGGGAGCTGTTTTTT | CASSLVGLTGELFF
TRBJ2-3 | - | - | TRBV7-2 | TGTGCCAGCAGCTTAGAGGGATATACGGAGTATTTT | CASSLEGYTEYF
TRBJ2-3 | - | once | TRBV4-3 | TGCGCCAGCAGCCAAGGTCGGATAGCTTCGCAGTATTTT | CASSQGRIASQYF
TRBJ2-1 | TRBD2 | once | TRBV29-1 | TGCAGCGTTGAAGAGGCACTAGCGGGCTTTTACAATGAGCAGTTCTTC | CSVEEALAGFYNEQFF
TRBJ1-1 | TRBD1 | - | TRBV4-1 | TGCGCCAGCAGCCAAGCATCTTCCCTGGACAGGGGGAAAGCTGAAGCTTTCTTT | CASSQASSLDRGKAEAFF
TRBJ2-7 | - | - | TRBV5-4 | TGTGCCAGCGGGCGGGGGCAGGAGCCCTACGAGCAGTACTTC | CASGRGQEPYEQYF
TRBJ2-7 | - | few | TRBV7-3 | TGTGCCAGCAGCCATGCAGGGGACGAGCAGTACTTC | CASSHAGDEQYF
TRBJ1-1 | - | - | TRBV29-1 | TGCAGCGTTTTCCACCCGGGGGGAGCCCTGAACACTGAAGCTTTCTTT | CSVFHPGGALNTEAFF
TRBJ2-1 | - | - | TRBV27 | TGTGCCAGCAGCCCAGAGGGGACACAAACCTACAATGAGCAGTTCTTC | CASSPEGTQTYNEQFF
TRBJ1-1 | - | - | TRBV28 | TGTGCCAGCAGTAAGGTCCTGAACACTGAAGCTTTCTTT | CASSKVLNTEAFF
TRBJ2-3 | - | - | TRBV25-1 | TGTGCCAGCAGTGAAGTTCTAAATACGCAGTATTTT | CASSEVLNTQYF
TRBJ2-7 | TRBD1 | - | TRBV10-1 | TGCGCCAGCAGTGGAGGGGGCAGAGCCTACGAGCAGTACTTC | CASSGGGRAYEQYF
TRBJ2-2 | TRBD1 | - | TRBV6-1 | TGTGCCAGCAGCGGACAGGGGTGGACCGGGGAGCTGTTTTTT | CASSGQGWTGELFF
TRBJ2-7 | - | - | TRBV6-6 | TGTGCCACCCGGGACTTCTATTACGAGCAGTACTTC | CATRDFYYEQYF
TRBJ2-7 | - | - | TRBV15 | TGTGCCACCAGCAGAGCCCCTGTAGGATACGAGCAGTACTTC | CATSRAPVGYEQYF
TRBJ1-2 | TRBD1 | - | TRBV29-1 | TGCAGCACTATCAGCCCGACAGGGGCCGAGGGCTATGGCTACACCTTC | CSTISPTGAEGYGYTF
TRBJ2-7 | - | few | TRBV28 | TGTGCCAGCAGTGCCGGTGGGGAGCAGTACTTC | CASSAGGEQYF
TRBJ2-7 | - | few | TRBV4-3 | TGCGCCAGCAGCCAAGATTTGCAAGAGCCTCCCTACGAGCAGTACTTC | CASSQDLQEPPYEQYF
TRBJ2-7 | TRBD2 | once | TRBV4-3 | TGCGCCAGCAGCCAAGGGACTAGCGGGAGCTCCTACGAGCAGTACTTC | CASSQGTSGSSYEQYF
TRBJ1-2 | - | - | TRBV9 | TGTGCCAGCAGCGAAGCGGTCAGCGGCAACTATGGCTACACCTTC | CASSEAVSGNYGYTF
TRBJ2-1 | TRBD2 | - | TRBV30 | TGTGCCTGGAGCGCGGGACTAGCAAACGATGAGCAGTTCTTC | CAWSAGLANDEQFF
TRBJ1-1 | TRBD1 | - | TRBV29-1 | TGCAGCGCTATGGGACAGCTGAACACTGAAGCTTTCTTT | CSAMGQLNTEAFF
TRBJ2-7 | - | - | TRBV13 | TGTGCCAGCAGCTTAGGCCGGGGGGAGCAGTACTTC | CASSLGRGEQYF
TRBJ2-7 | TRBD1 | - | TRBV27 | TGTGCCAGCAGTTCTAGGACAGGGCCCTACGAGCAGTACTTC | CASSSRTGPYEQYF
TRBJ2-1 | TRBD2 | once | TRBV5-1 | TGCGCCAGCAGCTTGTTGGGTAGCGGGGGCGATGAGCAGTTCTTC | CASSLLGSGGDEQFF
TRBJ2-7 | TRBD1 | - | TRBV4-3 | TGCGCCAGCAGCCAAGATGTCAGGGGGTCAGGCGAGCAGTACTTC | CASSQDVRGSGEQYF